The clone carrying this TCR beta chain was picked up one time. CDR3 length: 12 amino acids. Looked up from germline, CDR1 is MDHEN and CDR2 is SYDVKM. V lost 10 bases and J lost 1, with 11 bases in between. This record belongs to a study of shared clonotypes between healthy human individuals. Naive CD8 cells were CD45RO-negative, positively selected for CCR7, excluding terminally differentiated effector memory CD45RA+ cells. At a deep level, the assay was run. Assay used: immunoSEQ multiplex PCR; TCRdb lists only in-frame clones, some missing. The sample includes about 680,000 clones, roughly 94% of them seen just once.

V and J are TRBV28 and TRBJ2-7; D remains ambiguous. The sequenced sample was naive CD8+ T cells sorted from blood. This clonotype originated in a man aged 25-40 years in good health. The CDR3 nucleotides read TGTGCCACTGGTAGACTGTCCTACGAGCAGTACTTC. Its translation: CATGRLSYEQYF.